Detailed here is one T cell receptor beta chain. The record originates from a study of molecular identifiers for immune sequencing clone quantification. TCRdb redid the calling of the PCR reads with MiXCR, one entry per CDR3 protein. The sample includes about 630,000 distinct CDR3 sequences, around 25% seen only once; the top ten take about 0.78%. The receptor comes from a human donor in good health. Some libraries in this study had Jurkat cell RNA spiked in. Material: naive CD8+ T cells from blood, with Jurkat cell RNA spiked in. The sample's subset: FACS-sorted CD8+CD4-CCR7+CD45RA+ naive T cells.

The CDR3 loop is CASLGQWLHEQYF. CDR3 coding DNA: TGTGCCAGCCTCGGACAGTGGCTCCACGAGCAGTACTTC. The chain couples TRBV6-8 to TRBJ2-7; D is perhaps TRBD1 (6 bases). The V gene's germline CDR1 is MNHGY and CDR2 SAAAGT. Trimming removed 8 bases from V and 5 bases from J, with 16 bases in between. There are 13 residues in the CDR3.